This is a list of T cell receptor beta chains from one sample in a study of shared clonotypes between healthy human individuals. The table came from immunoSEQ multiplex PCR; TCRdb's copy has only in-frame clones and leaves some out. The sample has about 1.1 million clones, 70% to 85% seen once. The sample comprised memory CD4+ T cells from PBMCs. These receptor sequences come from a man younger than 30 in good health. Some clones in this sample may be carry-over from other donors' samples. Each CDR3 is given with its conserved first and last residue. The D gene is left open where the match is weak. Clone size is stated in some rows and not others, as once, few, many or a class when expanded.

clone_size: NA; j_call: TRBJ2-5; d_call: TRBD2; v_call: TRBV6-6; cdr3_aa: CASMTSGREETQYF; cdr3_nt: TGTGCCAGCATGACTAGCGGGAGGGAAGAGACCCAGTACTTC
clone_size: few; j_call: TRBJ2-1; d_call: TRBD2; v_call: TRBV28; cdr3_aa: CASSVAGRTYNEQFF; cdr3_nt: TGTGCCAGCAGTGTAGCGGGGAGAACCTACAATGAGCAGTTCTTC
clone_size: NA; j_call: TRBJ1-1; d_call: TRBD1; v_call: TRBV9; cdr3_aa: CASSALADRGTEAFF; cdr3_nt: TGTGCCAGCAGCGCATTAGCAGACAGGGGGACTGAAGCTTTCTTT
clone_size: NA; j_call: TRBJ2-4; d_call: TRBD2; v_call: TRBV7-2; cdr3_aa: CASSFGLAGLNIQYF; cdr3_nt: TGTGCCAGCAGCTTCGGACTAGCGGGACTAAACATTCAGTACTTC
clone_size: few; j_call: TRBJ1-3; d_call: NA; v_call: TRBV28; cdr3_aa: CASSTGYGNTIYF; cdr3_nt: TGTGCCAGCAGCACAGGGTACGGAAACACCATATATTTT
clone_size: NA; j_call: TRBJ2-1; d_call: TRBD1; v_call: TRBV28; cdr3_aa: CASRDRGNEQFF; cdr3_nt: TGTGCCAGCAGGGACAGGGGAAATGAGCAGTTCTTC
clone_size: NA; j_call: TRBJ2-6; d_call: NA; v_call: TRBV11-2; cdr3_aa: CASSLVRGANVLTF; cdr3_nt: TGTGCCAGCAGCTTAGTAAGAGGGGCCAACGTCCTGACTTTC
clone_size: NA; j_call: TRBJ2-3; d_call: NA; v_call: TRBV10-1; cdr3_aa: CASSPDWQGTQYF; cdr3_nt: TGCGCCAGCAGCCCGGACTGGCAGGGTACGCAGTATTTT
clone_size: NA; j_call: TRBJ1-2; d_call: TRBD1; v_call: TRBV5-4; cdr3_aa: CASSLDRGHGYTF; cdr3_nt: TGTGCCAGCAGCTTGGACAGGGGGCATGGCTACACCTTC
clone_size: NA; j_call: TRBJ1-1; d_call: TRBD1; v_call: TRBV18; cdr3_aa: CASSPKSTGVNTEAFF; cdr3_nt: TGTGCCAGCTCACCAAAATCGACAGGGGTGAACACTGAAGCTTTCTTT
clone_size: NA; j_call: TRBJ2-2; d_call: NA; v_call: TRBV30; cdr3_aa: CAWSQTNTGELFF; cdr3_nt: TGTGCCTGGAGCCAGACAAACACCGGGGAGCTGTTTTTT
clone_size: NA; j_call: TRBJ2-7; d_call: TRBD2; v_call: TRBV27; cdr3_aa: CASSLYGLAGGLYF; cdr3_nt: TGTGCCAGCAGTTTATACGGGCTAGCGGGAGGTCTGTACTTC
clone_size: NA; j_call: TRBJ2-5; d_call: TRBD2; v_call: TRBV5-1; cdr3_aa: CASSSGAGGQGPETQYF; cdr3_nt: TGCGCCAGCAGCTCCGGGGCGGGAGGACAAGGGCCTGAGACCCAGTACTTC